This entry lists 16 T cell receptor beta chains sequenced from one sample in a study of post-analysis software for immune sequencing data. Unique molecular identifiers were built into the TCR beta cDNA libraries. TCRdb independently ran MiXCR on the PCR reads; one entry per CDR3 protein. The repertoire includes about half a million distinct CDR3 sequences, around 40% of them detected once, and 9% to 14% sits in the top ten. These receptors' antigens are unknown. Overall study results and limits: Controls had lower frequencies than patients of five or six TRBV segments, which included TRBV5-6, TRBV5-1 and TRBV20-1.

The material sequenced was blood. The receptors come from a girl aged 10 to 17 with multiple sclerosis.

The chain is built from TRBV12-3 or TRBV12-4 and TRBJ2-2, with 9 bases fitting TRBD1. Trimming took 6 bases from V and 5 from J; bases not matched to a gene: 7. CDR3 length: 15 amino acids. In DNA form, the CDR3 reads TGTGCCAGCAGAGTAACAGGGGGCGGGACCGGGGAGCTGTTTTTT. Its translation is CASRVTGGGTGELFF.

The chain links TRBV5-1 to TRBJ2-7, with D perhaps TRBD1 (5 bases). Trimming stripped 7 bases from V and 0 bases from J, with 14 bases between. CDR1 and CDR2 from the germline V gene are SGHRS and YFSETQ. The CDR3 loop spans 14 amino acids. In DNA form, the CDR3 reads TGCGCCAGCGGCCTGGGGCTTAACTCCTACGAGCAGTACTTC. This encodes CASGLGLNSYEQYF.

J is TRBJ2-3 and V is TRBV20-1; D gene uncertain. The CDR3 is 13 residues long. The germline V gene has CDR1 DFQATT and CDR2 SNEGSKA (reference sequence). V was cut by 4 bases and J by 0 bases, with 8 bases left in between. The CDR3 DNA reads TGCAGTGCTAAAGCATCGAGCACAGATACGCAGTATTTT. It is translated as CSAKASSTDTQYF.

The chain links TRBV27 to TRBJ2-1, with D possibly TRBD2 on 6 matching bases. Trimming took 5 bases from V and 0 from J, leaving 11 bases between them. The V gene's germline CDR1 is MNHEY and CDR2 SMNVEV (reference sequence). This CDR3 comprises 15 residues. The CDR3 is CASSRRGSSYNEQFF. The CDR3 region has the DNA TGTGCCAGCAGTCGCCGGGGGAGCTCCTACAATGAGCAGTTCTTC.

V and J are TRBV11-2 and TRBJ2-7; 11 nucleotides match TRBD2. CDR1 and CDR2 from the germline V gene are SGHAT and FQNNGV. V gave up 3 bases and J gave up 2 bases; unmatched junction bases: 0. This CDR3 has 14 residues. The CDR3 here is CASSFSGRAYEQYF. The CDR3 DNA follows: TGTGCCAGCAGCTTTAGCGGGAGGGCCTACGAGCAGTACTTC.

The V call is TRBV30, the J call TRBJ1-2, with D perhaps matching TRBD1 (5 bases). The ends were cut back, 6 bases at V and 8 bases at J, with 13 bases in the middle. CDR1 is GTSNPN, CDR2 SVGIG, per germline (reference sequence). The CDR3 runs 11 residues. The CDR3 coding sequence is TGTGCCTGCCAGGGACGCCTCGGCTACACCTTC. It codes for CACQGRLGYTF.

The genes are TRBV3-1 and TRBJ2-7; a weak D match, TRBD2 (5 bases). Germline V CDR1 and CDR2: LGHDT, YNNKEL (reference sequence). V lost 1 base and J lost 6, with 10 bases in between. CDR3 size: 13 residues. CDR3 protein: CASSQVKEGEQYF. For the CDR3, the DNA is TGTGCCAGCAGCCAAGTTAAAGAGGGCGAGCAGTACTTC.

This clonotype came up a few times. This chain uses TRBV20-1 with TRBJ1-5; D remains ambiguous. Germline V gives CDR1 DFQATT, CDR2 SNEGSKA (reference sequence). V dropped 2 bases and J dropped 9 bases, with 8 bases sitting between them. The CDR3 covers 11 residues. CDR3 nucleotides: TGCAGTGCTAGACAGTCAGGGCCCCAGCATTTT. It encodes CSARQSGPQHF.

The V call is TRBV5-1, the J call TRBJ2-5, with 8 bases aligning to TRBD1. The DNA end favors TRBJ2-7, so the J call may be wrong. Germline CDR1 is SGHRS and CDR2 is YFSETQ. CDR3 length: 14 residues. The CDR3 nucleotides read TGCGCCAGCAGCGTCACAGGGGGAGCCTACGAGCAGTACTTC. Its protein is CASSVTGGAYEQYF.

The V gene is TRBV10-1, the J gene TRBJ2-4, with 7 positions matching TRBD1. The V gene end was trimmed by 4 bases and the J gene end by 13 bases; junction bases not matched to a gene: 7. Germline V gene sequence: CDR1 WNHNN, CDR2 SYGVQD (reference sequence). The CDR3 length is 12 residues. The CDR3 here is CASSGFGQEQYF. CDR3 DNA: TGCGCCAGCAGTGGTTTTGGACAGGAGCAGTACTTC.

The V and J genes are TRBV10-3 and TRBJ2-1; D is unresolved. V was clipped by 7 bases and J by 7 bases, with 14 bases between them. CDR3 length equals 13 residues. The germline gives CDR1 ENHRY, CDR2 SYGVKD. This CDR3 reads CAIKDPGSNEQFF. The DNA for the CDR3 is TGTGCCATCAAAGACCCCGGATCGAATGAGCAGTTCTTC.

This chain links TRBV11-2 with TRBJ2-7; D is ambiguous. The last part of the DNA fits TRBJ2-5 better; the J call may be wrong. This CDR3 contains 13 residues. Germline V gene lookup returns CDR1 SGHAT and CDR2 FQNNGV. CDR3: CASSFRSRETQYF. CDR3 nucleotide sequence: TGTGCCAGCAGCTTTCGGAGTCGTGAGACCCAGTACTTC.

The chain combines TRBV29-1 with TRBJ2-5; 11 bases are shared with TRBD2. V dropped 4 bases and J dropped 11; count of bases not matched to a gene: 9. CDR1 and CDR2 from the germline V gene are SQVTM and ANQGSEA. CDR3 size: 13 residues. The CDR3 here is CSVGGLAAPMQYF. CDR3 DNA sequence: TGCAGCGTTGGGGGACTAGCGGCACCTATGCAGTACTTC.

This clonotype was observed a few times. V gene TRBV10-1 combines with J gene TRBJ2-7; 13 bases agree with TRBD2. The germline CDR1 and CDR2 sequences are WNHNN and SYGVQD (reference sequence). This CDR3 spans 15 amino acids. V dropped 3 bases and J dropped 5; count of bases not matched to a gene: 4. This CDR3 reads CASSDRLAGGDEQYF. DNA of the CDR3: TGCGCCAGCAGTGACCGACTAGCGGGAGGCGACGAGCAGTACTTC.

The chain joins TRBV20-1 to TRBJ2-7; tentative D call: TRBD2 (6 bases). This CDR3 region has 15 residues. The germline CDR1 and CDR2 sequences are DFQATT and SNEGSKA (reference sequence). Trimming took off 0 bases at V and 1 base at J, with 13 bases between the two ends. CDR3 sequence reads: CSARDPTRQSYEQYF. CDR3 coding DNA: TGCAGTGCTAGAGACCCGACTAGACAATCCTACGAGCAGTACTTC.

This clonotype has more than one count but fewer than ten. The rearrangement joins TRBV20-1 to TRBJ2-3; 12 bases align to TRBD2. Germline assignment: CDR1 DFQATT and CDR2 SNEGSKA (reference sequence). The CDR3 sequence is 15 residues long. The ends lost 5 bases at V and 4 bases at J; junction bases unmatched: 7. The DNA for the CDR3 is TGCAGTGCTTCCCTAGCGGGAGGGCCCGCAGATACGCAGTATTTT. Translating it yields CSASLAGGPADTQYF.